Sequencing of this TCR beta chain was carried out in a study of shared clonotypes between healthy human individuals. The overall study: A few men and a couple of women, aged 18 to 49, were donors. Study-wide results and caveats: Between several donors, naive CD4 clonotypes were shared at a level of roughly 5.5%.

There are 13 residues in the CDR3. CDR1 and CDR2 from the germline V gene are MNHEY and SVGAGI. Trimming removed 0 bases at V and 4 bases at J, with 6 bases between. In the case of this clone: Its antigen is currently unknown.

Naivety among CD8 cells was defined by CD45RO negativity and positive CCR7 selection, thereby excluding terminally differentiated effector memory CD45RA+ cells. Recent acute infections and vaccinations were absent in the healthy HIV-negative adult donors. In the study's own analysis: Filtering of immunoSEQ junctional sequences could not match full-length read filtering. Profiling relied on immunoSEQ multiplex PCR, and the TCRdb table lists in-frame clones only, not all of them. V, J and clone size derive from that table, while D and trimming were established from the DNA sequence. The profile shows about 820,000 clones, approximately 92% of them singletons.

Source material: naive CD8+ T cells sorted from blood. The chain employs TRBV6-5 and TRBJ1-1; D is uncertain. The receptor's source is a man under 40 in good health. The DNA for the CDR3 is TGTGCCAGCAGTTACTCGACCTTCACTGAAGCTTTCTTT. It translates to CASSYSTFTEAFF.